This T cell receptor (beta chain) was sequenced during a study of vaccination effects on CD4 cells after COVID-19. Study in general: All participants had two doses of either the BNT162b2 or mRNA-1273 vaccine.

Germline loops: CDR1 SEHNR, CDR2 FQNEAQ (reference sequence). Between the trimmed V and J ends, which lost 3 bases and 2 bases, there was a span of 18 bases. CDR3 length: 17 amino acids. General study results and limits: In the late period after vaccination, infection- and vaccine-induced clones contracted markedly.

As concerns this clone: Its antigen is undetermined.

Repertoires were generated with immunoSEQ multiplex PCR, while TCRdb's copy carries only in-frame clones and drops some. The data show 70,000 or so clones, with around 70% seen just once and about 5% held by the top ten. Antigen-specific CD4+ T cells were first expanded with viral peptide pools by the ViraFEST assay and only then sequenced. Following a 10-day culture, CD4+ T cells were purified. The person had a PCR-confirmed SARS-CoV-2 infection during March to December 2020. The rearrangement links TRBV7-9 to TRBJ2-3; unclear D gene. The receptor comes from a human donor who had a prior SARS-CoV-2 infection. Sequences were derived from CD4+ T cells from PBMCs cultured with HIV peptides, sampled before COVID-19 vaccination. This sample's subset: HIV-1 Nef peptide pool negative control/reference culture. The CDR3 reads CASSFEVESMYTDTQYF. CDR3 nucleotide sequence: TGTGCCAGCAGCTTTGAGGTGGAATCCATGTACACAGATACGCAGTATTTT. The full variable domain, its missing parts supplied by reference TRBV7-9 and TRBJ2-3, is DTGVSQNPRHKITKRGQNVTFRCDPISEHNRLYWYRQTLGQGPEFLTYFQNEAQLEKSRLLSDRFSAERPKGSFSTLEIQRTEQGDSAMYLCASSFEVESMYTDTQYFGPGTRLTVL.